This T cell receptor beta chain was sequenced during a study of shared clonotypes between healthy human individuals. Profiled with immunoSEQ multiplex PCR; TCRdb holds only in-frame clones, not every one. This table holds about 1.1 million clones, approximately 77% found once. CDR3 length equals 16 residues. V trimming: 4 bases; J trimming: 6 bases; junction bases outside the gene matches: 13. The germline CDR1 and CDR2 sequences are MNHNS and SASEGT. CD4+ cells were split into CD45RA+ naive and CD45RA-negative memory subsets. The chain combines TRBV6-1 with TRBJ2-3; 7 bases line up with TRBD1. Material for sequencing was memory CD4+ T cells from PBMCs. Subset of the sample: CD45RA-negative fraction. The source is a man younger than 30 in good health. Some clones in this sample may be carry-over from other donors' samples. The CDR3 DNA reads TGTGCCAGCAGTGCCCCAACAGGGGTGGGTTACGATACGCAGTATTTT. Residues: CASSAPTGVGYDTQYF.